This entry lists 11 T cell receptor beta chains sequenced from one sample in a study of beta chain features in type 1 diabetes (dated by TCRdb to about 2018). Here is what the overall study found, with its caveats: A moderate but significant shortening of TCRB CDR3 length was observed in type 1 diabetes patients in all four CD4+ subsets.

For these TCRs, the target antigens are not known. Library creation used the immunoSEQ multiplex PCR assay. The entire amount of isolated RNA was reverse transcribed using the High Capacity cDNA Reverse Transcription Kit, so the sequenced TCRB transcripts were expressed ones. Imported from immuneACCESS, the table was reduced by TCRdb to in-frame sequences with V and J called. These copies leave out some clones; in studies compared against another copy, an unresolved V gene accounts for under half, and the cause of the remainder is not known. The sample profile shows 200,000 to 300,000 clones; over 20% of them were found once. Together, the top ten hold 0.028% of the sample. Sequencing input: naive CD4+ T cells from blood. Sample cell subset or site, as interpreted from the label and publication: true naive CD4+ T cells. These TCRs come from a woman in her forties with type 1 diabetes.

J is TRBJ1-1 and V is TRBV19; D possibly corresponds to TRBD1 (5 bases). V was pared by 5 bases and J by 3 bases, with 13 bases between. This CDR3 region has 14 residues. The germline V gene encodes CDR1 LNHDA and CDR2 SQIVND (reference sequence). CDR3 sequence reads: CASSAGLRYTEAFF. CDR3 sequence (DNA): TGTGCCAGTAGTGCGGGACTCCGGTACACTGAAGCTTTCTTT.

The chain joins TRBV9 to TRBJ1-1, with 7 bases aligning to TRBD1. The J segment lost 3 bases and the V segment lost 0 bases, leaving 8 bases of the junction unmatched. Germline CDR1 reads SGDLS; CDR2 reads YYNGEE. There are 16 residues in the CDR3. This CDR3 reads CASSVGRGRTHTEAFF. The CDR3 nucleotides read TGTGCCAGCAGCGTAGGTAGGGGGCGGACACACACTGAAGCTTTCTTT.

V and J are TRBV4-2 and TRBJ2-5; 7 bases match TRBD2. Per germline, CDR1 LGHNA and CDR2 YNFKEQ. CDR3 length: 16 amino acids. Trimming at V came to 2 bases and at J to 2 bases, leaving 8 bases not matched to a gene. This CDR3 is CASSQSAGAFQETQYF. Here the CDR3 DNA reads TGTGCCAGCAGCCAATCTGCGGGAGCTTTTCAAGAGACCCAGTACTTC.

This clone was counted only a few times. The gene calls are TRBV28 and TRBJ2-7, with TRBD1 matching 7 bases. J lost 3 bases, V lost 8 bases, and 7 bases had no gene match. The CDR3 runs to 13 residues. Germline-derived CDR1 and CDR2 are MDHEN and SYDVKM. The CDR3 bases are TGTGCCAGCCGACCGGGACAGAGCTACGAGCAGTACTTC. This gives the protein CASRPGQSYEQYF.

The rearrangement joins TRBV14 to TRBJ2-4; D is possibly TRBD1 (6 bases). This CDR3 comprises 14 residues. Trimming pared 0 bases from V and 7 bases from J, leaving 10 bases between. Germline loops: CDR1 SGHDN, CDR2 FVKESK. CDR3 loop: CASSQDSGVNIQYF. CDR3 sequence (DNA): TGTGCCAGCAGCCAAGATTCAGGGGTTAACATTCAGTACTTC.

In DNA form, the CDR3 reads TGTGCCACCAGATACTGGGCGGGAGTATCCGGGGAGCTGTTTTTT. It encodes CATRYWAGVSGELFF. The chain carries TRBV15 and TRBJ2-2, with 7 bases fitting TRBD2. The CDR3 is 15 residues long. The V and J ends lost 6 bases and 6 bases, in that order; junction bases with no gene match: 10. Germline CDR1 LNHNV, CDR2 YYDKDF (reference sequence).

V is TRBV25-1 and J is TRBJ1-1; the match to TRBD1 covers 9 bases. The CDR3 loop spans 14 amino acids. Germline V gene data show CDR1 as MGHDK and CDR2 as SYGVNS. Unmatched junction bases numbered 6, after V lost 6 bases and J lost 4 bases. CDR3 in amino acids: CASSSGTGPTEAFF. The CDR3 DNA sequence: TGTGCCAGCAGCTCCGGGACAGGGCCCACTGAAGCTTTCTTT.

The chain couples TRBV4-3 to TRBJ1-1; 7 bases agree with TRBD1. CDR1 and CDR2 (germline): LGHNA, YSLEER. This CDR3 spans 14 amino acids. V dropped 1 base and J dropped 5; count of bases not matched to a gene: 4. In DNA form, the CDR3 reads TGCGCCAGCAGCCAAGCGACAGGGAGGACTGAAGCTTTCTTT. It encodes CASSQATGRTEAFF.

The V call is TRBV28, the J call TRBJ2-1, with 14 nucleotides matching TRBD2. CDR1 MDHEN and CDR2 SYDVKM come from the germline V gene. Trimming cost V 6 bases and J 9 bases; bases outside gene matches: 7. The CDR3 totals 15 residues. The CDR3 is CASRTSGRATGEQFF. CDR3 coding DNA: TGTGCCAGCAGGACTAGCGGGAGGGCCACGGGTGAGCAGTTCTTC.

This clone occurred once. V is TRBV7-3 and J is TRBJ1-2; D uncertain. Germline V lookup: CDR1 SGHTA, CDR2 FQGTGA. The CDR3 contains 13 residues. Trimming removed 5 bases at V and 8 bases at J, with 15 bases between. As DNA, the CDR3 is TGTGCCAGCAGCCCGTACGGGGAGGCCGGCTACACCTTC. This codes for CASSPYGEAGYTF.

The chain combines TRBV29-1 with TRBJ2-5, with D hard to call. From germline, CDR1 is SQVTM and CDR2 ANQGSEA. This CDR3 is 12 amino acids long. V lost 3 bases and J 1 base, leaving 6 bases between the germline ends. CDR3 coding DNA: TGCAGCGTTGACTTCCTCCAAGAGACCCAGTACTTC. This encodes CSVDFLQETQYF.